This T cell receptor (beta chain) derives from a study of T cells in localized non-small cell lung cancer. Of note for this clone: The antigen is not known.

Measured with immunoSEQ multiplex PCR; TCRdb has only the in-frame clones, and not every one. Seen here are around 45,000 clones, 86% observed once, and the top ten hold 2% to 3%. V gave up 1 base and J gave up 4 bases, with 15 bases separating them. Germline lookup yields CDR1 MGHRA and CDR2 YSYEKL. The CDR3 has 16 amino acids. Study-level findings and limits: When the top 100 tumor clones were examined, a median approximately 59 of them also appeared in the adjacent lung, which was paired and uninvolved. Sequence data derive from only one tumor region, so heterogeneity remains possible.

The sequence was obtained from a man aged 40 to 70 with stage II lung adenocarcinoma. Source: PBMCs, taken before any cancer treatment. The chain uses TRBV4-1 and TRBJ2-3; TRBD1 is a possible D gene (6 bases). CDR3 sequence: CASSQGAGVEADTQYF. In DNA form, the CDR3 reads TGCGCCAGCAGCCAAGGTGCAGGGGTGGAAGCAGATACGCAGTATTTT.